The clone carrying this T cell receptor (beta chain) was observed many times. This sample stems from a study of T cells in Graves' hyperthyroidism and ophthalmopathy. The hyperthyroidism patients had all been newly diagnosed, and their disease duration was under 2 months. Their ages ranged from 18 to 65 years. TCR beta CDR3 regions were amplified from RNA transcripts. The study used the HTBI primer set for a first-round RT-PCR of the TCR CDR3. TCRdb re-called the multiplex PCR reads through MiXCR, storing one row per CDR3 protein. Among roughly 420,000 distinct CDR3 sequences, roughly an eighth were seen once, and the ten largest hold more than 4.5%. V was pared by 3 bases and J by 1 base, with 9 bases between. The CDR3 is 15 amino acids. From germline, CDR1 is MRHNA and CDR2 SNTAGT.

The chain links TRBV6-4 to TRBJ2-2; D is possibly TRBD2 (5 bases). Sequencing was done on a sample of blood. This clonotype originated in a woman in her late teens or twenties with Graves' hyperthyroidism. This CDR3 is CASSEEGGNTGELFF. CDR3 sequence (DNA): TGTGCCAGCAGTGAAGAGGGTGGGAACACCGGGGAGCTGTTTTTT.